This T cell receptor beta chain was identified during a study of shared clonotypes between healthy human individuals. Repertoires were generated with immunoSEQ multiplex PCR, while TCRdb's copy carries only in-frame clones and drops some. Of about half a million clones in the sample, around four fifths are singletons; the top ten hold 12%. Germline values: CDR1 SGHDT, CDR2 YYEEEE. The CDR3 spans 14 residues. The germline V and J ends were trimmed by 4 bases and 8 bases, with 17 bases remaining between them. The receptor was isolated from a middle-aged woman in good health. Some clones in this sample may be carry-over from other donors' samples. The sequenced material came from PBMCs. J is TRBJ2-3 and V is TRBV5-6, with TRBD2 as a possible D gene (5 bases). DNA of the CDR3: TGTGCCAGCAGCCGAATATCAGAGGGTGGTACGCAGTATTTT. It codes for CASSRISEGGTQYF.